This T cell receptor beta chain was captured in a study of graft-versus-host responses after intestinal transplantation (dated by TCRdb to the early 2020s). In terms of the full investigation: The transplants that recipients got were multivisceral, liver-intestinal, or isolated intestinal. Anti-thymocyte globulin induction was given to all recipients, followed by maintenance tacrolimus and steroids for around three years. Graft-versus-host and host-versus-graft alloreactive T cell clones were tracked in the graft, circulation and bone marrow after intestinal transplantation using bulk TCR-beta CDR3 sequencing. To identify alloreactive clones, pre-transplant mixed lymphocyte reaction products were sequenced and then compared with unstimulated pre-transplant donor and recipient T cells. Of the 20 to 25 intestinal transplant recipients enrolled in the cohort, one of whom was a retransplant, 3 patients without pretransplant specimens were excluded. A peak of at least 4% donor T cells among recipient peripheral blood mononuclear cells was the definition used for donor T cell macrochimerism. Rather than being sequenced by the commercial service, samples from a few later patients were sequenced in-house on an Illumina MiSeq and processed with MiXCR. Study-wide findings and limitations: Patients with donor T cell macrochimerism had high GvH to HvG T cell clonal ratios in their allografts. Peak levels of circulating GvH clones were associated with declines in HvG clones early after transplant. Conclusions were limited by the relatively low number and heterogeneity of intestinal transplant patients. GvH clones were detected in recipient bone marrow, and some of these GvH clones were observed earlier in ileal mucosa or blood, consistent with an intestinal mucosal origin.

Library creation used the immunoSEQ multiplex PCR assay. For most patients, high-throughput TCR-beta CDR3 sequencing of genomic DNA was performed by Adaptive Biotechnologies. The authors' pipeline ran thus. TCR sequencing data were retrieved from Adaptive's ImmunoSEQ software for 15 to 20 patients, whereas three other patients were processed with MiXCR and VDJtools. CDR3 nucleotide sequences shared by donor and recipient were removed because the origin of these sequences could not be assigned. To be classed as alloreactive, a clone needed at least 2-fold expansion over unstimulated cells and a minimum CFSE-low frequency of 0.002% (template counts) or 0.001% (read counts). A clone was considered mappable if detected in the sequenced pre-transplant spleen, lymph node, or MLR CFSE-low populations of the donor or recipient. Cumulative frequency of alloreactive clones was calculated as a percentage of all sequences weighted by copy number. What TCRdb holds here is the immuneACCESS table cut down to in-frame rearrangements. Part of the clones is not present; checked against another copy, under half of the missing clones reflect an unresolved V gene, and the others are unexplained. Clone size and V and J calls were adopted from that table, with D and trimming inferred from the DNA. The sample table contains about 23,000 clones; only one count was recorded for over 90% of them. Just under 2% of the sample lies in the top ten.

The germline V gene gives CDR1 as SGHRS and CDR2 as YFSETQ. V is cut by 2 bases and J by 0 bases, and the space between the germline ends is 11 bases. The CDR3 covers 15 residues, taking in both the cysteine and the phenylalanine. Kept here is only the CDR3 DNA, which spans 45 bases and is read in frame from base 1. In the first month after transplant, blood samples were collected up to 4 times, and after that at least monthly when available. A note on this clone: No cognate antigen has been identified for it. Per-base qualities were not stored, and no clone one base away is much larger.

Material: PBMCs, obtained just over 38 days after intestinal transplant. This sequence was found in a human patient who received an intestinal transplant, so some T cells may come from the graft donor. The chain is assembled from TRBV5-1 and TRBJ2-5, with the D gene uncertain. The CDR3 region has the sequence CASSFRTSYQETQYF. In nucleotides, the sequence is TGCGCCAGCAGCTTTAGAACATCGTACCAAGAGACCCAGTACTTC.